This T cell receptor beta chain was sequenced during a study of beta chain features in type 1 diabetes. This CDR3 contains 15 residues. V was clipped by 3 bases and J by 0 bases, with 12 bases between them. Germline V gene data show CDR1 as LNHDA and CDR2 as SQIVND (reference sequence). Every bit of the isolated RNA underwent reverse transcription, so sequencing read expressed TCRB transcripts. The table came from immunoSEQ multiplex PCR; TCRdb's copy has only in-frame clones and leaves some out. The sample lists about 330,000 clones, approximately 11% occurring once. In its sample, this clone was seen a few times.

The specimen was naive CD4+ T cells from blood. The TCR was taken from a woman aged 25 to 45 in good health. The rearrangement uses TRBV19 and TRBJ2-7; D is perhaps TRBD2 (5 bases). For the CDR3, the DNA is TGTGCCAGTAGTATCTCTAGCAGACGCTCCTACGAGCAGTACTTC. It codes for CASSISSRRSYEQYF.